What follows describes a single TCR beta chain. Its target is not known. The data stem from a study of T-cell memory formation after mild COVID-19. Study-wide points: SARS-CoV-2 specificity was not confirmed for second-wave clones peaking on day 37. Balance between CD4 and CD8 was seen in clones contracting day 15 to 85, and a CD4+ lean was seen in later expanders. Mostly located in CM and EM were contracting CD4+ clones, with contracting CD8+ clones located in EMRA.

TCRdb ran MiXCR on the 5' RACE reads and lists one entry per CDR3 protein. The profile shows 550,000 to 700,000 distinct CDR3 sequences, 18% of them singletons. Germline V lookup: CDR1 SEHNR, CDR2 FQNEAQ (reference sequence). The CDR3 covers 12 residues. V lost 5 bases and J 3 bases, leaving 8 bases between the germline ends. The receptor was derived from an adult woman who had mild COVID-19 (a few samples of this study predate the infection). Cell type and time point are not known. The rearrangement joins TRBV7-9 to TRBJ2-7; D is unresolved. The sequencing sample was made of PBMCs or a T cell subset sorted from them (not recorded which). In nucleotides, the CDR3 is TGTGCCAGCAGCCGAGCAGTCTACGAGCAGTACTTC. This codes for CASSRAVYEQYF.